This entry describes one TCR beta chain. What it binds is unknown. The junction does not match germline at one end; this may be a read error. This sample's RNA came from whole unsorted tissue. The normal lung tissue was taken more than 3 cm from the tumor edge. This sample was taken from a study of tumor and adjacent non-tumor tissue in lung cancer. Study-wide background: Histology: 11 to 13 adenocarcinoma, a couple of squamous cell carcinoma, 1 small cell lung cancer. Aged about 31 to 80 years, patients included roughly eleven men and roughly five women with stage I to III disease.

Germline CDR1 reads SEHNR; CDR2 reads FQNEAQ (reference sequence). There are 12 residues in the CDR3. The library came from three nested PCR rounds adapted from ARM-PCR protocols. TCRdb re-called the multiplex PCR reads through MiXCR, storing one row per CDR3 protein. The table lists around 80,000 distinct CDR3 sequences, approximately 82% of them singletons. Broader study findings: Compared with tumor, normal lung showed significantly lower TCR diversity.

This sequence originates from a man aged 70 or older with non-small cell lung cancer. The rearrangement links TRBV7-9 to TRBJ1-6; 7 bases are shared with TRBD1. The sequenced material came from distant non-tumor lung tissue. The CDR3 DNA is TGTGGCAACAGCAACAGGGGTTCATCCCTCCACTTT. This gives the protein CGNSNRGSSLHF.